This TCR beta chain was sequenced for a study of T cells after yellow fever vaccination. Template switching with 5'RACE generated the TCR cDNA and added a universal primer site and UMIs. TCRdb used MiXCR to reprocess the 5' RACE reads, holding one entry per CDR3 protein. The sample has more than 250,000 distinct CDR3 sequences, 6.8% seen once. CDR1 and CDR2 (germline): DFQATT, SNEGSKA (reference sequence). This CDR3 contains 15 residues. Deletions cut 0 bases from V and 3 bases from J, with 13 bases between. The TCR sequence derives from a man younger than 35 who received the YFV17D yellow fever vaccine. The sample consisted of PBMCs, taken 35 to 50 days after the first yellow fever vaccination. The V call is TRBV20-1, the J call TRBJ2-3, with no clear D. CDR3 nucleotides: TGCAGTGCTAGAGATCCTGTAGTTAATACAGATACGCAGTATTTT. It is translated as CSARDPVVNTDTQYF.